A selection of T cell receptor beta chains follows, all from one sample in a study of blood T cell repertoires in COVID-19. Here immunoSEQ multiplex PCR was the method, and the copy in TCRdb shows in-frame clones only, minus some. The table records roughly 260,000 clones, approximately 90% of them present only once. The specimen was PBMCs or T cells enriched from blood (not recorded which). The receptors here all came from a human donor in a cohort exposed to, infected with or recovered from COVID-19 (not recorded which). The donor label of this sample is uncertain. The CDR3 runs from the conserved cysteine through the conserved F or W. Each record gives: D gene, J gene, clone size, V gene, CDR3 DNA, CDR3 protein. D genes are given only for firm matches. The listing skips clone size in some rows; elsewhere it reads once, few, many or a size class.

>TRBD1|TRBJ1-6|few|TRBV19
TGTGCCAGTAGGAGGGGACAGGGAGATTATAATTCACCCCTCCACTTT
CASRRGQGDYNSPLHF
>NA|TRBJ1-1|NA|TRBV5-6
TGTGCCAGCAGCCCGCAGGGTAGGGACACTGAAGCTTTCTTT
CASSPQGRDTEAFF
>NA|TRBJ2-5|NA|TRBV18
TGTGCCAGCTCACCGGGACGGGGACTCGGGACCCAGTACTTC
CASSPGRGLGTQYF
>NA|TRBJ1-1|NA|TRBV29-1
TGCAGCGGTGGGAGAGGGACTGAAGCTTTCTTT
CSGGRGTEAFF
>TRBD2|TRBJ2-7|NA|TRBV7-2
TGTGCCAGCAGCTTAGAGACTACCCTAGCGGGGAGCCCCTACGAGCAGTACTTC
CASSLETTLAGSPYEQYF
>TRBD1|TRBJ1-2|NA|TRBV3-1/TRBV3-2
TGTGCCAGCAGCCACAAGACAGGGGGCGAGCGTGGCTACACCTTC
CASSHKTGGERGYTF
>NA|TRBJ1-5|NA|TRBV28
TGTGCCAGCCGTTTCGGGATCCCTAATCAGCCCCAGCATTTT
CASRFGIPNQPQHF
>TRBD1|TRBJ1-4|NA|TRBV5-4
TGTGCCAGCAGCTCGACAGGGAATGAAAAACTGTTTTTT
CASSSTGNEKLFF
>NA|TRBJ2-7|NA|TRBV10-2
TGCGCCAGCAGTGAGTCGGGCAGCTCCTACGAGCAGTACTTC
CASSESGSSYEQYF
>TRBD2|TRBJ2-1|once|TRBV2
TGTGCCAGCAGTTCATTAGCGGGGGACAATGAGCAGTTCTTC
CASSSLAGDNEQFF
>NA|TRBJ1-2|NA|TRBV19
TGTGCCAGTAGCAGCGAAAACTATGGCTACACCTTC
CASSSENYGYTF
>TRBD1|TRBJ1-4|NA|TRBV7-9
TGTGCCAGCAGCTCCGGGACAGGGTGGGAAAAACTGTTTTTT
CASSSGTGWEKLFF
>NA|TRBJ2-7|NA|TRBV30
TGTGCCTGGAGTGCGATCTCCGGGACACCTTCCTACGAGCAGTACTTC
CAWSAISGTPSYEQYF
>NA|TRBJ2-5|NA|TRBV2
TGTGCCAGCAGGAGGAAATGGCTTAACCAAGAGACCCAGTACTTC
CASRRKWLNQETQYF
>NA|TRBJ1-6|NA|TRBV5-5
TGTGCCAGCAGCTTGACAGGCAGCTATAATTCACCCCTCCACTTT
CASSLTGSYNSPLHF
>NA|TRBJ2-7|once|TRBV5-1
TGCGCCAGCAGCTCGGGTACTGCCCCCGAGCAGTACTTC
CASSSGTAPEQYF
>TRBD2|TRBJ2-1|NA|TRBV15
TGTGCCACCAGCAGACTAGCGGGGGGGCCTAGTCGCAATGAGCAGTTCTTC
CATSRLAGGPSRNEQFF
>NA|TRBJ2-3|NA|TRBV5-1
TGCGCCAGCAGCTTGCAAGGGGGAACAGATACGCAGTATTTT
CASSLQGGTDTQYF
>TRBD1|TRBJ1-6|NA|TRBV30
TGTGCCTGGAGTCTCTTCGGACAGGGAAGGGATTCACCCCTCCACTTT
CAWSLFGQGRDSPLHF
>TRBD2|TRBJ2-2|NA|TRBV7-8
TGTGCCAGCAGCTTAGAGGGACTAGCGAAAGCCGGGGAGCTGTTTTTT
CASSLEGLAKAGELFF
>NA|TRBJ1-3|NA|TRBV12-2
TGTGCAAGTCGCTTAGCCCTCAGGGTTCCCTCTGGAAACACCATATATTTT
CASRLALRVPSGNTIYF
>NA|TRBJ2-3|NA|TRBV5-1
TGCGCCAGCCGCCCGGGACTTCGCACAGATACGCAGTATTTT
CASRPGLRTDTQYF
>NA|TRBJ2-2|NA|TRBV19
TGTGCCAGCCGCTTGCCGGGAACCGGGGAGCTGTTTTTT
CASRLPGTGELFF
>TRBD1|TRBJ2-7|few|TRBV27
TGTGCCAGCAGTCCCCGGGACAGGTTTCGCGGGCAGTACTTC
CASSPRDRFRGQYF
>NA|TRBJ1-2|NA|TRBV7-9
TGTGCCAGCAGCTTAACAGAACTGAACTATGGCTACACCTTC
CASSLTELNYGYTF
>NA|TRBJ1-1|NA|TRBV4-1
TGCGCCAGCAGCCGAGCCCAAGGAGAAACTGAAGCTTTCTTT
CASSRAQGETEAFF
>TRBD2|TRBJ2-2|once|TRBV4-2
TGTGCCAGCAGCCACCTCCTAGCGGGGGGGCCAACCGGGGAGCTGTTTTTT
CASSHLLAGGPTGELFF
>TRBD2|TRBJ2-5|NA|TRBV19
TGTGCCAGTAGGTTGGCGGGGGGAGACCCTCGGGAGACCCAGTACTTC
CASRLAGGDPRETQYF
>TRBD2|TRBJ2-5|NA|TRBV6-5
TGTGCCAGCATCTCGGGGACTAGGGGGGCGGAGACCCAGTACTTC
CASISGTRGAETQYF
>NA|TRBJ2-3|NA|TRBV4-2
TGTGCCAGCAGCCAAGAACCGCGGGGGCCCCTTGGAGATACGCAGTATTTT
CASSQEPRGPLGDTQYF
>NA|TRBJ1-1|NA|TRBV19
TGTGCCAGTTCCTCAGGGGCAAGCACTGAAGCTTTCTTT
CASSSGASTEAFF
>TRBD1|TRBJ1-1|NA|TRBV6-4
TGTGCCAGCAGGACCCGGGACAGCCTCATGAACACTGAAGCTTTCTTT
CASRTRDSLMNTEAFF
>TRBD2|TRBJ2-7|NA|TRBV3-1/TRBV3-2
TGTGCCAGCAGCCGGGGGACTAGCGGGGCCAACGAGCAGTACTTC
CASSRGTSGANEQYF
>TRBD1|TRBJ2-7|NA|TRBV6-6
TGTGCCAGCAGCCGACAGGGTCTATACGAGCAGTACTTC
CASSRQGLYEQYF
>NA|TRBJ1-1|NA|TRBV6-4
TGTGCCAGCAGTGACGAGGGGGAAGCTGAAGCTTTCTTT
CASSDEGEAEAFF
>TRBD1|TRBJ1-1|NA|TRBV9
TGTGCCAGCAGCGGACCGACAGGGAAGGGCAACACTGAAGCTTTCTTT
CASSGPTGKGNTEAFF
>NA|TRBJ1-2|NA|TRBV6-1
TGTGCCAGCAGTGCACTAGACAGGTCTCTTGGTCGGGGTGGCTACACCTTC
CASSALDRSLGRGGYTF
>NA|TRBJ1-4|NA|TRBV7-9
TGTGCCTCCTCACTACGGGGGGGAAATGAAAAACTGTTTTTT
CASSLRGGNEKLFF
>TRBD1|TRBJ1-5|NA|TRBV5-1
TGCGCCAGCAGCTTAGGACAGGGGATTCAGCCCCAGCATTTT
CASSLGQGIQPQHF
>TRBD1|TRBJ2-4|NA|TRBV25-1
TGTGCCAGCAGTCGCACCCCCGGGACAGACCTAGCCAAAAACATTCAGTACTTC
CASSRTPGTDLAKNIQYF
>TRBD2|TRBJ2-3|NA|TRBV6-4
TGTGCCAGCAAAGAGGGAGTAGCGGGGGTAACAGATACGCAGTATTTT
CASKEGVAGVTDTQYF
>NA|TRBJ1-2|few|TRBV9
TGTGCCAGCAGCGTAGCCCCAGGGAACTATGGCTACACCTTC
CASSVAPGNYGYTF
>NA|TRBJ1-3|NA|TRBV5-6
TGTGCCAGCAGCGGATCACAGGGAGCTGGAAACACCATATATTTT
CASSGSQGAGNTIYF
>TRBD1|TRBJ1-2|NA|TRBV5-1
TGCGCCAGCAGCGTAGGACAGGGCGGCGGCTACACCTTC
CASSVGQGGGYTF
>NA|TRBJ1-1|NA|TRBV6-5
TGTGCCAGCAGTCACTTCCGGCAGGGAGGCACTGAAGCTTTCTTT
CASSHFRQGGTEAFF
>NA|TRBJ2-3|NA|TRBV5-4
TGTGCCAGCAGCTTGGAGGCTAGCCCAGATACGCAGTATTTT
CASSLEASPDTQYF
>TRBD1|TRBJ2-7|NA|TRBV2
TGTGCCAGCAGTGCCGGGACAGGGGGTCCCGAGCAGTACTTC
CASSAGTGGPEQYF
>NA|TRBJ2-5|NA|TRBV2
TGTGCCAGCAACAGGGTCAAGGGAGAGACCCAGTACTTC
CASNRVKGETQYF
>NA|TRBJ2-3|NA|TRBV11-3
TGTGCCAGCAGCTTTACGGGGGATACGCAGTATTTT
CASSFTGDTQYF
>NA|TRBJ1-1|NA|TRBV3-1/TRBV3-2
TGTGCCAGCAGCCAAGGGCGGAGGGGTCGTAACACTGAAGCTTTCTTT
CASSQGRRGRNTEAFF